One T cell receptor beta chain is described in this entry. Its antigen is currently unknown. This entry is derived from a study of cytomegalovirus exposure and HLA in healthy donors. Germline V gives CDR1 MGHRA, CDR2 YSYEKL. This CDR3 contains 15 residues. The V segment lost 3 bases and the J segment 7 bases; nucleotides outside the gene matches: 4. Study-wide results and caveats: Most TCR beta V segments were productive about 90% or about 30% of the time in an earlier analysis.

With 60 Vbeta and 13 Jbeta primers, the PCR was carried out. Sequencing used immunoSEQ multiplex PCR; TCRdb keeps in-frame clones, though not all of them. Of about 190,000 clones listed, about 83% are singletons. The clonotype originates from a woman in her forties or fifties in good health and CMV-seropositive. Sequencing input: PBMCs. The rearrangement uses TRBV4-1 and TRBJ2-1; 12 bases are shared with TRBD1. The CDR3, as DNA: TGCGCCAGCAGCCAGGGACAGGGGGCGCGGAATGAGCAGTTCTTC. Protein product: CASSQGQGARNEQFF.